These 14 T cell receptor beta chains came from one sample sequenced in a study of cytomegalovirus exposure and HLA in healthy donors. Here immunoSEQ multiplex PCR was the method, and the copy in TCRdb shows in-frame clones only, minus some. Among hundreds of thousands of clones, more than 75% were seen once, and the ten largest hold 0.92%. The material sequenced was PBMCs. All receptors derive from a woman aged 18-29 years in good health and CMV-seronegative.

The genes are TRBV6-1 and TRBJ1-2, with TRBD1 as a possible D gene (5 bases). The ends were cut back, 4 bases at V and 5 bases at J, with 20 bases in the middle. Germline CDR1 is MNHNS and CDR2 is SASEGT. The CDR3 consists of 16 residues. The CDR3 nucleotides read TGTGCCAGCAGTGGACGAGGCACTCACCCAGGGTATGGCTACACCTTC. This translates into CASSGRGTHPGYGYTF.

Written as DNA, the CDR3 is TGTGCCAGCAGAGACCGACAGGGAAGGGAAAAACTGTTTTTT. Residues: CASRDRQGREKLFF. The chain is built from TRBV28 and TRBJ1-4, with TRBD1 matching 7 bases. Looked up from germline, CDR1 is MDHEN and CDR2 is SYDVKM. V was clipped by 6 bases and J by 8 bases; unmatched bases: 9. The CDR3 spans 14 residues.

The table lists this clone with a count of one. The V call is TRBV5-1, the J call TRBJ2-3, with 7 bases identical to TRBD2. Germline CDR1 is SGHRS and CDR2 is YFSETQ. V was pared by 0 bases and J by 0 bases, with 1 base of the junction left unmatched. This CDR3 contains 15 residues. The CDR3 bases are TGCGCCAGCAGCTTGGGCGGGGGTAGCACAGATACGCAGTATTTT. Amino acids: CASSLGGGSTDTQYF.

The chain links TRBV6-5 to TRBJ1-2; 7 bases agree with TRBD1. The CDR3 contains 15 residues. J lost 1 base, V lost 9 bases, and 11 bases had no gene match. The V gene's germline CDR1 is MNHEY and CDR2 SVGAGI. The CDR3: CASRDRVRGNYGYTF. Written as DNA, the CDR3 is TGTGCCAGTCGAGACAGGGTTAGGGGTAACTATGGCTACACCTTC.

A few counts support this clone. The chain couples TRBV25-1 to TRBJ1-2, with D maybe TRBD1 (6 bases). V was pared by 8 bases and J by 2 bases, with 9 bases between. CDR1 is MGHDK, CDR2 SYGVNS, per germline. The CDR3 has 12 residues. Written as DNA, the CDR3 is TGTGCCAGCGAGCAGGGGAACTATGGCTACACCTTC. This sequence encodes CASEQGNYGYTF.

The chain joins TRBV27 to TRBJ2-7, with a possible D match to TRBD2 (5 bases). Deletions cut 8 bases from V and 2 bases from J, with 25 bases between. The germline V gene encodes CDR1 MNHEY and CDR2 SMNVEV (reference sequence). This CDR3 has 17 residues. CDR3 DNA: TGTGCCAGCGGAAGACGAGCAACAAGCGGCCGAACCTACGAGCAGTACTTC. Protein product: CASGRRATSGRTYEQYF.

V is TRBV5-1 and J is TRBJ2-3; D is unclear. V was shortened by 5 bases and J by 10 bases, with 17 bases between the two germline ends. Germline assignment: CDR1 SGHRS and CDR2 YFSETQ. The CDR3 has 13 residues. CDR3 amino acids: CASRTDQTLAQYF. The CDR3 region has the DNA TGCGCCAGCAGAACCGACCAGACGCTAGCGCAGTATTTT.

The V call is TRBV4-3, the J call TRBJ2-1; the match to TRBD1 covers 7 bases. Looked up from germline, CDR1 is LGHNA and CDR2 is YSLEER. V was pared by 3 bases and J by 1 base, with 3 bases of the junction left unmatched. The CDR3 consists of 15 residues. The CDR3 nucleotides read TGCGCCAGCAGCCACCGACAGGGTTCCTACAATGAGCAGTTCTTC. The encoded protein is CASSHRQGSYNEQFF.

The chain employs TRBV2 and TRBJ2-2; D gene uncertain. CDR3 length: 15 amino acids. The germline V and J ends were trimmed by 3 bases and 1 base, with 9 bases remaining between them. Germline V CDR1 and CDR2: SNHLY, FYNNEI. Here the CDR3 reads CASSDNPLNTGELFF. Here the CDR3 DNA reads TGTGCCAGCAGTGACAACCCACTGAACACCGGGGAGCTGTTTTTT.

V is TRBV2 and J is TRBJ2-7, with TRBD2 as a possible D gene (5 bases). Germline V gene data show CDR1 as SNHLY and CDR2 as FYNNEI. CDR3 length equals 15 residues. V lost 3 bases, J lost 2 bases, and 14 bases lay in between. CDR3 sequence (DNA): TGTGCCAGCAGTGAGCCGGGAACGACTACCTACGAGCAGTACTTC. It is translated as CASSEPGTTTYEQYF.

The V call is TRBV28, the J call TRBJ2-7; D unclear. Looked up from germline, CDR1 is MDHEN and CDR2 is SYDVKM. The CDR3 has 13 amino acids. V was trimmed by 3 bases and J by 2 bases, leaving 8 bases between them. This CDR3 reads CASSFSATYEQYF. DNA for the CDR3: TGTGCCAGCAGTTTTTCTGCTACCTACGAGCAGTACTTC.

For the CDR3, the DNA is TGTGCCAGCAGCTCCGGGGGTAGGGGGCTTAACACTGAAGCTTTCTTT. Protein: CASSSGGRGLNTEAFF. This chain uses TRBV5-4 with TRBJ1-1; 7 bases map to TRBD1. The J segment lost 2 bases and the V segment lost 3 bases, leaving 10 bases of the junction unmatched. CDR1 SGHNT and CDR2 YYREEE come from the germline V gene (reference sequence). The CDR3 consists of 16 residues.

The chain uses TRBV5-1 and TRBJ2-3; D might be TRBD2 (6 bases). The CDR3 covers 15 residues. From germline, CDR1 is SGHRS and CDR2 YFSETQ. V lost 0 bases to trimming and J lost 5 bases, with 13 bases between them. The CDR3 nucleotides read TGCGCCAGCAGCTTGGACTGGGACTCAGGAGATACGCAGTATTTT. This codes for CASSLDWDSGDTQYF. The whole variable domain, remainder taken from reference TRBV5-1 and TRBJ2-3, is KAGVTQTPRYLIKTRGQQVTLSCSPISGHRSVSWYQQTPGQGLQFLFEYFSETQRNKGNFPGRFSGRQFSNSRSEMNVSTLELGDSALYLCASSLDWDSGDTQYFGPGTRLTVL.

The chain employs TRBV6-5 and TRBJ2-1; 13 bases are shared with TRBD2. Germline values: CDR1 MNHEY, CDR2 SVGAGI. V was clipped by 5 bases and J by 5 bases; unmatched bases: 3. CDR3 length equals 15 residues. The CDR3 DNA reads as TGTGCCAGCAGTGGGGGACTAGCGGGACACAATGAGCAGTTCTTC. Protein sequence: CASSGGLAGHNEQFF.